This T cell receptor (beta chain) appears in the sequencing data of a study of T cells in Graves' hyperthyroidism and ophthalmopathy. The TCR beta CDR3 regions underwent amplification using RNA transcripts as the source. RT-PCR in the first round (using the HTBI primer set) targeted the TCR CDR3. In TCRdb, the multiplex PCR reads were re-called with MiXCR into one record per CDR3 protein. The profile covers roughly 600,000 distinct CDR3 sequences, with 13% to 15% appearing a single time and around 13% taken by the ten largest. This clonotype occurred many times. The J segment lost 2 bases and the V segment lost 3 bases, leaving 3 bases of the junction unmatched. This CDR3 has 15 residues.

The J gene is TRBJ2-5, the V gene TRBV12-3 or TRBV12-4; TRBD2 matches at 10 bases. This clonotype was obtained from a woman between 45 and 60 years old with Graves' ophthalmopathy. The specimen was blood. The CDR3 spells CASSFGLAEQETQYF. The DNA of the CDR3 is TGTGCCAGCAGTTTTGGACTAGCGGAACAAGAGACCCAGTACTTC.